This T cell receptor (beta chain) was sequenced during a study of T-cell reconstitution after alpha-beta-depleted transplantation in children. General study findings and limits: At the one-year point after transplant, T-cell counts and TCRbeta diversity were found to come mostly from T cells that had been newly produced. After transplant, at about two months, alpha-beta T cells were reportedly derived from several hundred expanded graft clones.

On this clonotype: Its target is unknown. This may be a read error: a much more frequent sequence differs by one nucleotide.

The authors prepared the TCRbeta library with unique molecular identifiers. In TCRdb, the PCR reads were re-called with MiXCR into one record per CDR3 protein. The profile shows 250,000 or so distinct CDR3 sequences, 7.5% to 9.5% of them singletons. The CDR3 runs to 16 residues. The V gene end was trimmed by 0 bases and the J gene end by 7 bases; junction bases not matched to a gene: 6. Per the germline V gene, CDR1 is LGHNT and CDR2 is FRNRAP. The rearrangement links TRBV12-5 to TRBJ2-1; TRBD1 matches 10 bases. The sequencing here drew on PBMCs, mostly from graft donor cells, taken 180 days after TCRalphabeta/CD19-depleted stem cell transplant. The TCR comes from a male patient aged 10-17 years who had a stem cell transplant for acute lymphoblastic leukemia, so the T cells may come from the graft donor. For the CDR3, the DNA is TGTGCTAGTGGTTTGGTATTGGACAGGGGGAAAAATGAGCAGTTCTTC. This translates into CASGLVLDRGKNEQFF.